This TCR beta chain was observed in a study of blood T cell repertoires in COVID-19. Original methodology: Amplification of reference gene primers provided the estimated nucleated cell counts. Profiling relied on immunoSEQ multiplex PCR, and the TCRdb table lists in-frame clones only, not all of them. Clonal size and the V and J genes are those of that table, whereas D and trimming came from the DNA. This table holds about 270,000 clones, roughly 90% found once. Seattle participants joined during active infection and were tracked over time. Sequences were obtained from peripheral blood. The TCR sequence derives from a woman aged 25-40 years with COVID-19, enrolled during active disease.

This CDR3 reads CASSPARGARTEAFF. For the CDR3, the DNA is TGCGCCAGCAGCCCGGCCAGGGGGGCCAGGACTGAAGCTTTCTTT. The rearrangement links TRBV4-1 to TRBJ1-1; 7 nucleotides match TRBD1. CDR3 size: 15 residues. The ends lost 4 bases at V and 5 bases at J; junction bases unmatched: 10. Germline CDR1 reads MGHRA; CDR2 reads YSYEKL.